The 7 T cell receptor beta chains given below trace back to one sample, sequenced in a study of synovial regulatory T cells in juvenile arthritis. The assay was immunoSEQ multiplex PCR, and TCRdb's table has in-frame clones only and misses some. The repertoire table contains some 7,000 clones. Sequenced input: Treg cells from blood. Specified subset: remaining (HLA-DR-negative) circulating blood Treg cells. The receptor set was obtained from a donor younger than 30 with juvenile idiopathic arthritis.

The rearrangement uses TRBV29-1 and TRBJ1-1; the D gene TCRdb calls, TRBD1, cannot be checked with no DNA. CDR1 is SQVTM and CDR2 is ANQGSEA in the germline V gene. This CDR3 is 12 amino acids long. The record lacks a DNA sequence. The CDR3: CSGTATNTEAFF.

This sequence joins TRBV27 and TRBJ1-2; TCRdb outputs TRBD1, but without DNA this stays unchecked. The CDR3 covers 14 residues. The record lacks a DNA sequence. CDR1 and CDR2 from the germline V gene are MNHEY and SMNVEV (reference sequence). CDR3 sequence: CASANFGTAYGYTF.

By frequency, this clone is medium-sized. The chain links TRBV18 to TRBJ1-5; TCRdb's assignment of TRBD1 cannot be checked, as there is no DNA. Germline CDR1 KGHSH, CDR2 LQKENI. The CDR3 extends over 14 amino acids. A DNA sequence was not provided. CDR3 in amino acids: CASSPDILNQPQHF.

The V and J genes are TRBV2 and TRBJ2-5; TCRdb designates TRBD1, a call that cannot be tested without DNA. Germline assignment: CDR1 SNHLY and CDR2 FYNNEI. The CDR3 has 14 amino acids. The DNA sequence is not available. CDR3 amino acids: CASSGGTGYETQYF.

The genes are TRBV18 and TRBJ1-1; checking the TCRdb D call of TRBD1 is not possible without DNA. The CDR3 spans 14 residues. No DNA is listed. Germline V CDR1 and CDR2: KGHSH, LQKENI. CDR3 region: CASSRGQADTEAFF.

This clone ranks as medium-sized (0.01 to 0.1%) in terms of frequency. CDR3 protein: CASSQDYSQGGSGANVLTF. V gene TRBV4-2 combines with J gene TRBJ2-6; TCRdb selects TRBD1, and the lack of DNA leaves this call unchecked. The CDR3 is made up of 19 amino acids. This entry has no DNA. Germline V gene data show CDR1 as LGHNA and CDR2 as YNFKEQ.

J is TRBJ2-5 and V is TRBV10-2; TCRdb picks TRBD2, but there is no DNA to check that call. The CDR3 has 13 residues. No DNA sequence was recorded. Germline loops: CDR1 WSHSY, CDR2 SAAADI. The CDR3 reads CASKRGLKETQYF.